The 6 T cell receptor beta chains listed next were all sequenced from one sample in a study of T cells after yellow fever vaccination. TCRdb reprocessed the 5' RACE reads via MiXCR and lists one record per CDR3 protein. The table records over 110,000 distinct CDR3 sequences, more than 6% of them present only once. This material consisted of CD4+ T cells sorted from PBMCs, taken 5 days after the yellow fever booster vaccination. Receptors were obtained from a young man who received the YFV17D yellow fever vaccine.

This clonotype was recorded at least ten times. This chain joins TRBV4-2 and TRBJ1-2, with unresolved D. The CDR3 is made up of 16 amino acids. Germline CDR1 reads LGHNA; CDR2 reads YNFKEQ. Deletions cut 4 bases from V and 4 bases from J, with 19 bases between. The CDR3 bases are TGTGCCAGCAGCCCTACTTCCGCCGGGAACCTCTATGGCTACACCTTC. This sequence encodes CASSPTSAGNLYGYTF.

The chain joins TRBV5-1 to TRBJ2-7; 9 nucleotides line up with TRBD1. V was clipped by 2 bases and J by 4 bases; unmatched bases: 7. The V gene's germline CDR1 is SGHRS and CDR2 YFSETQ. The CDR3 consists of 15 residues. The CDR3 spells CASSLSGQGFYEQYF. In nucleotides, the CDR3 is TGCGCCAGCAGCTTATCGGGACAGGGTTTTTACGAGCAGTACTTC.

This clonotype was observed at least ten times. The V and J genes are TRBV6-1 and TRBJ1-2, with D uncertain. The germline V and J ends were trimmed by 0 bases and 0 bases, with 8 bases remaining between them. The length of the CDR3 is 15 residues. Per the germline V gene, CDR1 is MNHNS and CDR2 is SASEGT. CDR3 protein: CASSEAPSANYGYTF. CDR3 nucleotide sequence: TGTGCCAGCAGTGAAGCGCCGTCAGCTAACTATGGCTACACCTTC.

This clonotype was counted many times. The rearrangement joins TRBV20-1 to TRBJ2-7; 11 bases match TRBD2. The V gene end was trimmed by 1 base and the J gene end by 3 bases; junction bases not matched to a gene: 2. The germline CDR1 and CDR2 sequences are DFQATT and SNEGSKA (reference sequence). The CDR3 runs 14 residues. The CDR3 sequence: CSARGTSGFYEQYF. CDR3 DNA sequence: TGCAGTGCTAGAGGGACTAGCGGGTTCTACGAGCAGTACTTC.

This clonotype was seen a handful of times. CDR3: CASSPPATGVSSYEQYF. The CDR3 coding sequence is TGTGCCAGCTCACCACCGGCGACAGGGGTTAGCTCCTACGAGCAGTACTTC. The V gene is TRBV18, the J gene TRBJ2-7, with TRBD1 matching over 8 bases. The CDR3 is 17 amino acids. The germline gives CDR1 KGHSH, CDR2 LQKENI. Losses at the gene ends were 0 bases for V and 0 bases for J; bases not matched to a gene: 7.

The chain is built from TRBV7-2 and TRBJ2-1; 11 nucleotides match TRBD2. The CDR3 totals 14 residues. V was pared by 2 bases and J by 6 bases, with 0 bases of the junction left unmatched. Per germline, CDR1 SGHTA and CDR2 FQGNSA. Written as DNA, the CDR3 is TGTGCCAGCAGCTTAACTAGCGGGAGCAATGAGCAGTTCTTC. The encoded protein is CASSLTSGSNEQFF.